Sequencing of this TCR beta chain was carried out in a study of shared clonotypes between healthy human individuals. Study background: CD4 naive and CD4 memory each took three plates per donor, while CD8 naive took two and CD8 memory one.

Germline V gene data show CDR1 as SGHNT and CDR2 as YYREEE (reference sequence). The CDR3 consists of 14 residues. Trimming stripped 1 base from V and 0 bases from J, with 7 bases between. Only CD45RO-negative cells positively selected for CCR7 counted as naive CD8 cells, so terminally differentiated effector memory CD45RA+ cells were excluded. The protocol was immunoSEQ multiplex PCR, while the TCRdb copy is restricted to in-frame clones and leaves out a portion. The sample has about 580,000 clones, 95% to 98% seen once. Sequencing used naive CD8+ T cells sorted from blood. The chain employs TRBV5-4 and TRBJ1-1; D is ambiguous. The origin of this receptor is a man younger than 45 in good health. Here the CDR3 reads CASSLRALNTEAFF. As DNA, the CDR3 is TGTGCCAGCAGCTTGCGAGCACTGAACACTGAAGCTTTCTTT. The whole variable domain, filled in from reference TRBV5-4 and TRBJ1-1, reads ETGVTQSPTHLIKTRGQQVTLRCSSQSGHNTVSWYQQALGQGPQFIFQYYREEENGRGNFPPRFSGLQFPNYSSELNVNALELDDSALYLCASSLRALNTEAFFGQGTRLTVV.